This T cell receptor (beta chain) was sequenced for a study of Graves' ophthalmopathy and Graves' hyperthyroidism. Overall study results and limits: Sensitivity reached 87.88% and specificity about 81% for a 13-signature model separating ophthalmopathy from stable hyperthyroidism.

From RNA, the CDR3 regions of TCR beta chains were amplified and sequenced. The first round was an RT-PCR with HTBI primers, and the second round was a multiplex PCR. Each CDR3 protein is one row after TCRdb ran MiXCR on the multiplex PCR reads. Of 300,000 to 450,000 distinct CDR3 sequences listed, about 18% are singletons. This clonotype appeared many times. Its antigen remains unidentified. No donor had other autoimmune disease, uncontrolled infection, pregnancy or lactation. Each diagnosis was determined on the basis of clinical symptoms, serum thyroxine, TRAb, thyroid ultrasound and orbital computed tomography. PBMCs came from 10 ml of fresh peripheral blood. The CDR3 consists of 16 residues. The V and J ends lost 5 bases and 6 bases, in that order; junction bases with no gene match: 13. Looked up from germline, CDR1 is LNHDA and CDR2 is SQIVND (reference sequence).

Specimen: peripheral blood. The rearrangement uses TRBV19 and TRBJ2-4; 7 bases are shared with TRBD1. The source of this sequence is an adult woman with stable Graves' hyperthyroidism. In nucleotides, the CDR3 is TGTGCCAGTAGTCCGCGAGAGACAGGGTTCGGAAACATTCAGTACTTC. As protein: CASSPRETGFGNIQYF. Looking up the rest from reference TRBV19 and TRBJ2-4 gives the full variable domain: DGGITQSPKYLFRKEGQNVTLSCEQNLNHDAMYWYRQDPGQGLRLIYYSQIVNDFQKGDIAEGYSVSREKKESFPLTVTSAQKNPTAFYLCASSPRETGFGNIQYFGAGTRLSVL.